This T cell receptor beta chain was recovered during a study of CXCR3 chemokines and chemotherapy response in bladder cancer. TCRdb recomputed calls from the PCR reads with MiXCR, one row per CDR3 protein. Of 3,000 to 4,000 distinct CDR3 sequences listed, roughly 25% are singletons. CDR1 and CDR2 (germline): SGHTA, FQGNSA. The CDR3 is made up of 16 amino acids. With 1 base removed from V and 0 bases from J, the gap between germline ends came to 13 bases. Specimen collection occurred from a patient whose treatment included neoadjuvant chemotherapy. The origin of this receptor is a human donor with bladder cancer that did not respond to neoadjuvant chemotherapy. The gene calls are TRBV7-2 and TRBJ2-7; D call uncertain. The CDR3 here is CASSLGQTLSSYEQYF. The CDR3 region has the DNA TGTGCCAGCAGCTTAGGGCAGACCTTGAGCTCCTACGAGCAGTACTTC.